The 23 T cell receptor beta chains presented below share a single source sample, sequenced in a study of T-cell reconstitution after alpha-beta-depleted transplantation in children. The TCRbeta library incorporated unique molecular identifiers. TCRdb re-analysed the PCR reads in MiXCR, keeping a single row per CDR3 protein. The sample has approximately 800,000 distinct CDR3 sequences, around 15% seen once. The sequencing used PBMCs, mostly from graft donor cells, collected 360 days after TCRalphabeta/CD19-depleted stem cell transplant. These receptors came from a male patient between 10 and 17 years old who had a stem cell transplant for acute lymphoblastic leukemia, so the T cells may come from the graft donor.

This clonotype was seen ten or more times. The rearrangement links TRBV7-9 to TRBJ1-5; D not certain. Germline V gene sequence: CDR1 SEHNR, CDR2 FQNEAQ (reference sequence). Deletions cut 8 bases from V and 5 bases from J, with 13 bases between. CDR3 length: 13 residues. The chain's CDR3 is CASGSGGDQPQHF. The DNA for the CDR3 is TGTGCCAGCGGGTCGGGCGGGGATCAGCCCCAGCATTTT.

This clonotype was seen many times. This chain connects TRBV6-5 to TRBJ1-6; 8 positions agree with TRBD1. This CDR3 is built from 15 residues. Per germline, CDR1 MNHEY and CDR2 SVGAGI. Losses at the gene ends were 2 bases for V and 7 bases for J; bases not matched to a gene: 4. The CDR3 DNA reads TGTGCCAGCAGTTACGAGGACAGGGCGAATTCACCCCTCCACTTT. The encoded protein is CASSYEDRANSPLHF.

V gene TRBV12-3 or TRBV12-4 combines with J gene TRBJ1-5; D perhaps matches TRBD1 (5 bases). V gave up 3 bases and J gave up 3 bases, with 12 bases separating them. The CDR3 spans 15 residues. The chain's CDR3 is CASSLGAGLNQPQHF. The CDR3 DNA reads TGTGCCAGCAGTTTGGGAGCGGGGCTCAATCAGCCCCAGCATTTT.

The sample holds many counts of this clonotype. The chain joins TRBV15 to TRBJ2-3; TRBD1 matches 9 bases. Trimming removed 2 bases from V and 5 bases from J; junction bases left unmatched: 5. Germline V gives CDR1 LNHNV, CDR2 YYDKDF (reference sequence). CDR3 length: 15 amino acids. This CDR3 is CATSRNRGLGDTQYF. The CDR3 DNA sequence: TGTGCCACCAGCAGAAACAGGGGGCTCGGAGATACGCAGTATTTT.

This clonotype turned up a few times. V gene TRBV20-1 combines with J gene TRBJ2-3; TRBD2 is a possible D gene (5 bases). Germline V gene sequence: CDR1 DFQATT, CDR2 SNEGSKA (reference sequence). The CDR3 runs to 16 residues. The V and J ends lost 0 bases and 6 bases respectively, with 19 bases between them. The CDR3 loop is CSARDQTITRPDTQYF. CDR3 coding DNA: TGCAGTGCTAGAGACCAGACTATCACTCGGCCTGATACGCAGTATTTT.

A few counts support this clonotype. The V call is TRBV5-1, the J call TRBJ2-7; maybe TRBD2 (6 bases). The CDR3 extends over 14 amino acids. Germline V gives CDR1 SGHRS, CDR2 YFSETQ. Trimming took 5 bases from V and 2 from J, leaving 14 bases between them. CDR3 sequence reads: CASSPGRNTYEQYF. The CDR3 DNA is TGCGCCAGCAGTCCCGGGAGAAACACCTACGAGCAGTACTTC.

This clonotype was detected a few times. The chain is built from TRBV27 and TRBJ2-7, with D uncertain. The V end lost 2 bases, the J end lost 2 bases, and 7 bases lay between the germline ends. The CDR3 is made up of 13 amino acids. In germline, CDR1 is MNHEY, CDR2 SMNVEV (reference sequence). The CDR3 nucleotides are TGTGCCAGCAGTTTAATCGGCCCCTACGAGCAGTACTTC. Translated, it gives CASSLIGPYEQYF.

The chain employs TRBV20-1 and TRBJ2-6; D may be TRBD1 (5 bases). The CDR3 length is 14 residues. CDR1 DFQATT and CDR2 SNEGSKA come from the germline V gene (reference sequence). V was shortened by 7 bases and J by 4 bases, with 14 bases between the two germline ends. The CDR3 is CSVVRVRGANVLTF. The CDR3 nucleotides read TGCAGTGTCGTCAGGGTGAGAGGGGCCAACGTCCTGACTTTC.

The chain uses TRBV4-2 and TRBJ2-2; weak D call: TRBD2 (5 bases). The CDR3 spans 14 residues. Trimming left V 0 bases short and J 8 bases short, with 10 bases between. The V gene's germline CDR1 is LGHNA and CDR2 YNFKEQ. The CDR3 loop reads CASSQDEGLGELFF. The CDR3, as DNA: TGTGCCAGCAGCCAAGACGAGGGCTTGGGGGAGCTGTTTTTT.

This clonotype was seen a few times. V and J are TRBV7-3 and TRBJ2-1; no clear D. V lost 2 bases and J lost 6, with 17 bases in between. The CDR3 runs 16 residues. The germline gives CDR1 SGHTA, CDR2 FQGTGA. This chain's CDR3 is CASSLEPTGLLNEQFF. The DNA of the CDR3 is TGTGCCAGCAGCTTAGAGCCGACCGGCCTCCTCAATGAGCAGTTCTTC. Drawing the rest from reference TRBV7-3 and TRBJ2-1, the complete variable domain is GAGVSQTPSNKVTEKGKYVELRCDPISGHTALYWYRQSLGQGPEFLIYFQGTGAADDSGLPNDRFFAVRPEGSVSTLKIQRTERGDSAVYLCASSLEPTGLLNEQFFGPGTRLTVL.

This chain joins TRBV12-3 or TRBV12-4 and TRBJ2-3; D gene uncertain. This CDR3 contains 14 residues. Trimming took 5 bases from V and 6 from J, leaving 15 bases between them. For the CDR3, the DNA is TGTGCCAGCAGTCCACTTTTGGGGTTCGATACGCAGTATTTT. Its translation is CASSPLLGFDTQYF.

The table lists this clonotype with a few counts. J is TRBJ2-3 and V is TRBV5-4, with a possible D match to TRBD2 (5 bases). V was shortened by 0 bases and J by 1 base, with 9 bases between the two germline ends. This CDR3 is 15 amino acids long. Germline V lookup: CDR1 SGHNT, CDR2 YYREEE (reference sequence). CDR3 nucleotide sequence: TGTGCCAGCAGCTTGGAGGCTAGCCGCACAGATACGCAGTATTTT. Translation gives CASSLEASRTDTQYF.

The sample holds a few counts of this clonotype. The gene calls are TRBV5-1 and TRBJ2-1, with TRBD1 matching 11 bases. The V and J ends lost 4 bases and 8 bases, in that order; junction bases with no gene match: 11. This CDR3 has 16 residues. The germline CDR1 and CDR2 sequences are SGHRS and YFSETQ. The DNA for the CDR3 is TGCGCCAGCAGCCCCCTGGCCTGGGACAGGGGGTATGAGCAGTTCTTC. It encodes CASSPLAWDRGYEQFF.

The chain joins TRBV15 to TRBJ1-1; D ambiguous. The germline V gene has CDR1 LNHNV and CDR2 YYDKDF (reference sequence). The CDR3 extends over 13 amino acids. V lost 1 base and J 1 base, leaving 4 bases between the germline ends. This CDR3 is CATSRVTNTEAFF. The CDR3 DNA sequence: TGTGCCACCAGCAGAGTCACGAACACTGAAGCTTTCTTT.

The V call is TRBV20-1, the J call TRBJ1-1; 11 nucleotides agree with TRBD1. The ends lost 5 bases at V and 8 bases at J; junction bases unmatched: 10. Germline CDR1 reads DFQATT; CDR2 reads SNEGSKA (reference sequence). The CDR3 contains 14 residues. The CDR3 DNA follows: TGCAGTGCTCCTTCTGGACAGGGGGCGATCGAAGCTTTCTTT. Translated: CSAPSGQGAIEAFF.

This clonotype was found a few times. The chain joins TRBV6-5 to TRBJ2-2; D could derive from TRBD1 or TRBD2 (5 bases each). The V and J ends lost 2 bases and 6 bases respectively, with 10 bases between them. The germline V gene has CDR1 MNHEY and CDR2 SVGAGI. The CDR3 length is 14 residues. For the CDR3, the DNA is TGTGCCAGCAGTTACGGTGGGGGTCCCGGGGAGCTGTTTTTT. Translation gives CASSYGGGPGELFF.

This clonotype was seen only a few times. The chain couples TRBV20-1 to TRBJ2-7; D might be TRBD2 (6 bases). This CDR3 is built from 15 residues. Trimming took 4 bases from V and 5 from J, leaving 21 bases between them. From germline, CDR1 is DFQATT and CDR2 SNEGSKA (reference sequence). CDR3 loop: CSAMPLSGAGDEQYF. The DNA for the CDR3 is TGCAGTGCTATGCCTTTGTCGGGAGCGGGCGACGAGCAGTACTTC.

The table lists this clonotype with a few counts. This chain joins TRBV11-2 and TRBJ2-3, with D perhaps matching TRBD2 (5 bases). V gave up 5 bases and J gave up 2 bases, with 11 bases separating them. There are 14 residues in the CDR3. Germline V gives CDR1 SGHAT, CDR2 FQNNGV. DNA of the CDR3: TGTGCCAGCAGCGACGTGCGGGTCACAGATACGCAGTATTTT. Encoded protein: CASSDVRVTDTQYF.

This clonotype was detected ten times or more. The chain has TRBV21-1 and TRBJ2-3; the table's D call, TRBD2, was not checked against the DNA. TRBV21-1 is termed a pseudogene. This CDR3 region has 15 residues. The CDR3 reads CASSKRGLPTDTQYF. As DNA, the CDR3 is TGTGCCAGCAGCAAACGGGGACTACCCACAGATACGCAGTATTTT.

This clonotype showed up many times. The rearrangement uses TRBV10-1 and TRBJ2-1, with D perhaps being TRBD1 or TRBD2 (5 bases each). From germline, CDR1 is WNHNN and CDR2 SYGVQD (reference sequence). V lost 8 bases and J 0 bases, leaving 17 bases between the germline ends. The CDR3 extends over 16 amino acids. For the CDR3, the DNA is TGCGCCAGCGGGAGCACCACAGGCAGCTCCTACAATGAGCAGTTCTTC. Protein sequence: CASGSTTGSSYNEQFF.

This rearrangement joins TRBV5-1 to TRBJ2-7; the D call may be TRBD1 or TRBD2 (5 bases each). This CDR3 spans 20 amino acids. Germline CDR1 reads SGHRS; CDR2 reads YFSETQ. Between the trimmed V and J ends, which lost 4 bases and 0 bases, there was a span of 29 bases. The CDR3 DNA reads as TGCGCCAGCAGCCTAACCGGTTCGTGGGGGTCCCAAAGCCCCTCCTACGAGCAGTACTTC. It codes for CASSLTGSWGSQSPSYEQYF.

CDR3 sequence reads: CASGGWGPDEKLFF. CDR3 bases: TGTGCCAGCGGCGGGTGGGGACCTGATGAAAAACTGTTTTTT. The chain carries TRBV6-1 and TRBJ1-4; weak D call: TRBD1 (5 bases). There are 14 residues in the CDR3. V lost 8 bases and J lost 6, with 16 bases in between. Germline CDR1 MNHNS, CDR2 SASEGT.

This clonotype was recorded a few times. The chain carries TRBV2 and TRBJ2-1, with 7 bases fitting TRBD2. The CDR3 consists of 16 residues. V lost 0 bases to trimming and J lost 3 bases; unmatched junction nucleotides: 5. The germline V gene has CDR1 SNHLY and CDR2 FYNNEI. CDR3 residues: CASSEAGGPGYNEQFF. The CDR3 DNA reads TGTGCCAGCAGTGAAGCGGGAGGGCCGGGCTACAATGAGCAGTTCTTC. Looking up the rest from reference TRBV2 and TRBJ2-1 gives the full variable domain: EPEVTQTPSHQVTQMGQEVILRCVPISNHLYFYWYRQILGQKVEFLVSFYNNEISEKSEIFDDQFSVERPDGSNFTLKIRSTKLEDSAMYFCASSEAGGPGYNEQFFGPGTRLTVL.